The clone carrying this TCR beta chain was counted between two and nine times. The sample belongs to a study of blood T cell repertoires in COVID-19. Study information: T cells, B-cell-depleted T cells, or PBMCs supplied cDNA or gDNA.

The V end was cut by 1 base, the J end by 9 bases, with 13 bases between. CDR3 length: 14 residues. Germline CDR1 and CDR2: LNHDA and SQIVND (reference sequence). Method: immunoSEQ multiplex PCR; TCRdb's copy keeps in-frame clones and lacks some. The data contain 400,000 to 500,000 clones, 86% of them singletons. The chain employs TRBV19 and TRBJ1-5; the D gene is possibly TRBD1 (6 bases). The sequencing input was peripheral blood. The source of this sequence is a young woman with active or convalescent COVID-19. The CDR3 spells CASSIVYPRGPQHF. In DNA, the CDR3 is TGTGCCAGTAGTATAGTGTACCCCAGGGGGCCCCAGCATTTT.